This entry describes one TCR beta chain. The sample originates from a study of blood T cell repertoires in COVID-19. For the study at large: Sample material is recorded as cDNA or gDNA derived from T cells, B-cell-depleted T cells, or PBMCs.

This CDR3 contains 15 residues. Looked up from germline, CDR1 is MNHEY and CDR2 is SMNVEV (reference sequence). V was pared by 5 bases and J by 5 bases, with 16 bases between. Only in-frame clones appear in the TCRdb table, and some are missing; sequencing was by immunoSEQ multiplex PCR. The data contain some 250,000 clones, approximately 90% of them singletons. The clonotype comes from a woman aged 40 to 49 who had recovered from COVID-19. The V call is TRBV27, the J call TRBJ1-5; tentative D call: TRBD1 (5 bases). Specimen: peripheral blood. The CDR3 nucleotides are TGTGCCAGCAGTCCCATAGGGGCGGTGGATCAGCCCCAGCATTTT. Protein product: CASSPIGAVDQPQHF.